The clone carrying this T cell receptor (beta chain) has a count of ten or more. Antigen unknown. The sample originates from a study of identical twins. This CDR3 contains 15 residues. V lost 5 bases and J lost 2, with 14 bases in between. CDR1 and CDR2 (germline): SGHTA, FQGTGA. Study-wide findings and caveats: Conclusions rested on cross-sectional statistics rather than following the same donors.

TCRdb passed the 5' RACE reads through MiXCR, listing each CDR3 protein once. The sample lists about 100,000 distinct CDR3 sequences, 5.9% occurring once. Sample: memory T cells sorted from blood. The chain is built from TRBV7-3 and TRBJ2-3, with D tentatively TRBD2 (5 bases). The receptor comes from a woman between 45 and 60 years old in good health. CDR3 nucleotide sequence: TGTGCCAGCAGCGCAAGCGGTGGACTCACAGATACGCAGTATTTT. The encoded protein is CASSASGGLTDTQYF.